This paragraph covers one TCR beta chain sequence. CDR1 is SEHNR, CDR2 FQNEAQ, per germline (reference sequence). This CDR3 region has 14 residues. This entry comes from a study of monozygotic twins with inflammatory bowel disease. TCRdb reprocessed the 5' RACE reads; each CDR3 protein has one entry and no DNA is given. This sample's table has 200,000 to 250,000 distinct CDR3 sequences. This sequence joins TRBV7-9 and TRBJ1-1. The TCR comes from a human donor with ulcerative colitis or Crohn's disease, or a healthy co-twin of an affected twin (not recorded which). Sequencing was performed on blood. The CDR3 protein is CASSLAWQNTEAFF.